The rows below give T cell receptor beta chains drawn from one sample of a study of regulatory and conventional T cells in RAG deficiency. This table comes from immunoSEQ multiplex PCR, and its TCRdb copy is limited to in-frame clones, with some not included. The profile shows more than 30,000 clones, about 87% of them singletons. These data are also associated with another study on regulatory T cells.

The sample taken for sequencing was CD8+ T cells sorted from blood. These receptors were obtained from a human donor in good health. CDR3s include the opening cysteine and the closing phenylalanine or tryptophan. D genes are given only for firm matches. A clone size is listed for some rows: how often the clone was seen (once, few, many), or a class if it is expanded.

abundance | j_gene | d_gene | v_gene | CDR3aa | CDR3nt
NA | TRBJ2-5 | NA | TRBV6-1 | CASSFSGGPETQYF | TGTGCCAGCAGCTTTTCTGGAGGGCCGGAGACCCAGTACTTC
NA | TRBJ2-7 | NA | TRBV11-2 | CASSLVSSGGQGYEQYF | TGTGCCAGCAGCTTAGTAAGTTCTGGGGGGCAAGGCTACGAGCAGTACTTC
NA | TRBJ2-1 | NA | TRBV5-1 | CASSLGNEQFF | TGCGCCAGCAGCTTAGGCAATGAGCAGTTCTTC
NA | TRBJ1-1 | NA | TRBV6-5 | CASSTGNTEAFF | TGTGCCAGCAGTACAGGGAACACTGAAGCTTTCTTT
NA | TRBJ2-1 | TRBD1 | TRBV7-9 | CASSSNKGGTGDNEQFF | TGTGCCAGCAGCTCCAACAAGGGGGGGACAGGGGACAATGAGCAGTTCTTC
NA | TRBJ1-6 | NA | TRBV25-1 | CASSEMGGYNSPLHF | TGTGCCAGCAGTGAAATGGGAGGTTATAATTCACCCCTCCACTTT
few | TRBJ1-4 | NA | TRBV6-5 | CASGGGEKLFF | TGTGCCAGCGGTGGAGGGGAAAAACTGTTTTTT
once | TRBJ2-1 | TRBD1 | TRBV5-1 | CASSSWRDRGSSYNEQFF | TGCGCCAGCAGCTCTTGGCGGGACAGGGGGTCGTCCTACAATGAGCAGTTCTTC
once | TRBJ1-1 | NA | TRBV27 | CATFRGDTEAFF | TGTGCCACTTTCCGAGGGGACACTGAAGCTTTCTTT
NA | TRBJ2-1 | TRBD2 | TRBV5-1 | CASSRRGLAGNNEQFF | TGCGCCAGCAGCCGGAGGGGACTAGCGGGGAACAATGAGCAGTTCTTC
NA | TRBJ1-6 | NA | TRBV6-6 | CASSYQVDNSPLHF | TGTGCCAGCAGTTACCAGGTGGATAATTCACCCCTCCACTTT
NA | TRBJ2-1 | TRBD2 | TRBV29-1 | CSVEDELAGGYNEQFF | TGCAGCGTTGAAGATGAACTAGCGGGTGGGTACAATGAGCAGTTCTTC
NA | TRBJ2-7 | TRBD2 | TRBV4-1 | CASSQAGHEQYF | TGTGCCAGCAGCCAAGCGGGGCACGAGCAGTACTTC
NA | TRBJ2-5 | TRBD1 | TRBV5-8 | CASSFVGTGPEETQYF | TGTGCCAGCAGCTTCGTTGGGACAGGACCCGAAGAGACCCAGTACTTC
NA | TRBJ2-7 | NA | TRBV5-6 | CASSLAQRAGYEQYF | TGTGCCAGCAGCTTGGCACAGCGGGCGGGTTACGAGCAGTACTTC
NA | TRBJ1-1 | NA | TRBV29-1 | CSVGTAEAFF | TGCAGCGTAGGGACGGCTGAAGCTTTCTTT
NA | TRBJ1-1 | NA | TRBV6-4 | CASSRSLGGNTEAFF | TGTGCCAGCAGTCGAAGCTTGGGAGGGAACACTGAAGCTTTCTTT
NA | TRBJ1-6 | TRBD1 | TRBV10-1 | CASSDSGTGGADSPLHF | TGCGCCAGCAGTGACTCCGGGACAGGGGGCGCGGATTCACCCCTCCACTTT
NA | TRBJ1-4 | NA | TRBV4-2 | CASSQDGPADNEKLFF | TGTGCCAGCAGCCAAGACGGCCCAGCTGATAATGAAAAACTGTTTTTT
NA | TRBJ2-2 | TRBD2 | TRBV27 | CASSSGLAGNTGELFF | TGTGCCAGCAGTTCGGGACTAGCGGGTAACACCGGGGAGCTGTTTTTT
NA | TRBJ2-7 | TRBD2 | TRBV5-6 | CASSLPGGGTYEQYF | TGTGCCAGCAGCTTGCCCGGCGGGGGGACCTACGAGCAGTACTTC
NA | TRBJ2-1 | TRBD2 | TRBV4-2 | CASSQELAGGGSYNEQFF | TGTGCCAGCAGCCAAGAACTAGCGGGGGGGGGCTCCTACAATGAGCAGTTCTTC
NA | TRBJ2-7 | NA | TRBV12-5 | CASGQGGQVHYEQYF | TGTGCTAGTGGTCAGGGGGGACAAGTTCACTACGAGCAGTACTTC
NA | TRBJ2-1 | NA | TRBV2 | CASSEWTAYNEQFF | TGTGCCAGCAGTGAGTGGACGGCCTACAATGAGCAGTTCTTC
NA | TRBJ1-2 | NA | TRBV7-8 | CASSPNSNPLVGGYTF | TGTGCCAGCAGCCCCAACTCGAATCCCCTGGTTGGTGGCTACACCTTC
NA | TRBJ2-7 | NA | TRBV11-2 | CASSLVLWGDSYEQYF | TGTGCCAGCAGCTTAGTCCTCTGGGGTGACTCCTACGAGCAGTACTTC
NA | TRBJ2-5 | NA | TRBV7-9 | CASSLDPETQYF | TGTGCCAGCAGCTTAGATCCAGAGACCCAGTACTTC
once | TRBJ2-7 | NA | TRBV6-5 | CASSRRGAYEQYF | TGTGCCAGCAGCCGCAGGGGGGCTTACGAGCAGTACTTC
NA | TRBJ2-2 | NA | TRBV4-1 | CASSDTGVRSSNTGELFF | TGCGCCAGCAGCGACACTGGGGTTAGGTCTTCGAACACCGGGGAGCTGTTTTTT
NA | TRBJ1-1 | TRBD1 | TRBV30 | CAWSVPDRGRIGPEAFF | TGTGCCTGGAGTGTTCCGGACAGGGGGCGCATTGGGCCTGAAGCTTTCTTT
NA | TRBJ1-1 | NA | TRBV27 | CASSGGGAVFF | TGTGCCAGCAGCGGGGGGGGCGCGGTTTTCTTT
NA | TRBJ2-3 | TRBD2 | TRBV5-4 | CASTVGSGASTDTQYF | TGTGCCAGCACCGTGGGTAGCGGGGCTAGCACAGATACGCAGTATTTT
NA | TRBJ2-7 | NA | TRBV9 | CASSFNPGTDEQYF | TGTGCCAGCAGCTTCAACCCAGGGACGGACGAGCAGTACTTC
NA | TRBJ2-7 | NA | TRBV30 | CAWSPGDWGEQYF | TGTGCCTGGTCCCCGGGAGATTGGGGAGAGCAGTACTTC
NA | TRBJ2-2 | NA | TRBV28 | CASNRGIAGELFF | TGTGCCAGCAATCGGGGTATCGCCGGGGAGCTGTTTTTT
NA | TRBJ2-7 | NA | TRBV7-7 | CASSLNAGYEQYF | TGTGCTAGCAGCTTAAACGCTGGCTACGAGCAGTACTTC
few | TRBJ1-1 | TRBD1 | TRBV7-9 | CASSSTDRGMNTEAFF | TGTGCCAGCAGCTCGACGGACAGGGGGATGAACACTGAAGCTTTCTTT
NA | TRBJ1-5 | NA | TRBV5-6 | CASSLGASQPQHF | TGTGCCAGCAGCTTGGGGGCAAGTCAGCCCCAGCATTTT
NA | TRBJ2-5 | TRBD1 | TRBV7-9 | CASSHHGQDQETQYF | TGTGCCAGCAGCCATCACGGACAGGACCAAGAGACCCAGTACTTC
NA | TRBJ1-1 | NA | TRBV5-4 | CASSSWGLHAFF | TGTGCCAGCTCCTCCTGGGGACTTCATGCTTTCTTT
NA | TRBJ2-2 | NA | TRBV11-1 | CASSLVRGVNTGELFF | TGTGCCAGCAGCTTAGTCCGGGGCGTAAACACCGGGGAGCTGTTTTTT
NA | TRBJ2-1 | TRBD2 | TRBV7-9 | CASSGRVNINEQFF | TGTGCCAGCAGCGGGAGGGTTAACATCAATGAGCAGTTCTTC
NA | TRBJ2-1 | TRBD1 | TRBV15 | CATSRRDSQYNEQFF | TGTGCCACCAGCAGACGGGACAGCCAATACAATGAGCAGTTCTTC
few | TRBJ2-3 | NA | TRBV7-9 | CASSPISGPGDTQYF | TGTGCCAGCAGCCCGATCAGTGGCCCCGGAGATACGCAGTATTTT
NA | TRBJ2-7 | NA | TRBV6-5 | CASTGDSHEQYF | TGTGCCAGCACAGGGGATTCCCACGAGCAGTACTTC
NA | TRBJ2-1 | NA | TRBV28 | CATRIEQGAFRFEQFF | TGTGCCACCCGCATCGAACAGGGAGCTTTTCGGTTTGAGCAGTTCTTC
NA | TRBJ1-5 | NA | TRBV27 | CASSLSGWARGQPQHF | TGTGCCAGCAGTTTATCTGGCTGGGCCAGGGGTCAGCCCCAGCATTTT
NA | TRBJ2-1 | NA | TRBV13 | CASSTRGSVYNEQFF | TGTGCCAGCAGCACTAGAGGGTCCGTATACAATGAGCAGTTCTTC
NA | TRBJ2-7 | NA | TRBV5-4 | CASSQDPGEKVYEQYF | TGTGCCAGCAGCCAAGATCCCGGGGAGAAAGTCTACGAGCAGTACTTC
NA | TRBJ2-1 | NA | TRBV7-3 | CASSLTFGGSVNEQFF | TGTGCCAGCAGCTTAACGTTCGGGGGCTCGGTGAATGAGCAGTTCTTC
NA | TRBJ2-7 | NA | TRBV28 | CASSRQGNSIYEQYF | TGTGCCAGCAGTCGCCAGGGGAATTCTATCTACGAGCAGTACTTC
once | TRBJ2-7 | NA | TRBV11-2 | CASSLEQGTEQYF | TGTGCCAGCAGCTTAGAACAGGGAACCGAGCAGTACTTC